This T cell receptor beta chain was identified during a study of blood T cell repertoires in COVID-19. This clone occurred once. The CDR3 spans 14 residues. The V end was cut by 7 bases, the J end by 6 bases, with 15 bases between. Looked up from germline, CDR1 is SNHLY and CDR2 is FYNNEI. Seattle's enrolled individuals joined amid active infection and were then monitored longitudinally. This table comes from immunoSEQ multiplex PCR, and its TCRdb copy is limited to in-frame clones, with some not included. The sample has fewer than 200,000 clones, 85% seen once; the top ten hold roughly 8.3%. Source material: peripheral blood. This receptor was taken from a woman aged 55 to 70 with COVID-19, enrolled during active disease. The chain joins TRBV2 to TRBJ2-2, with D maybe TRBD1 (5 bases). The CDR3 here is CASTGQGYAGELFF. The CDR3 DNA sequence: TGTGCCAGCACAGGGCAGGGTTATGCCGGGGAGCTGTTTTTT.